Listed here are 29 T cell receptor beta chains from one sample, sequenced in a study of long-term antiretroviral therapy in people with HIV. At the survey level, the v3.0 immunoSEQ assay was run. The table came from immunoSEQ multiplex PCR; TCRdb's copy has only in-frame clones and leaves some out. This repertoire shows 30,000 to 40,000 clones, over 75% found once; its top ten account for roughly 10%. The source material was unsorted PBMCs, sampled 2.2 years after starting antiretroviral therapy. The receptors shown here come from a man younger than 30 with HIV.

The gene calls are TRBV18 and TRBJ2-5; 9 nucleotides agree with TRBD1. The length of the CDR3 is 18 residues. Germline CDR1 KGHSH, CDR2 LQKENI. The V gene end was trimmed by 2 bases and the J gene end by 5 bases; junction bases not matched to a gene: 15. CDR3: CASSPKARDRVLAETQYF. The CDR3 DNA reads as TGTGCCAGCTCACCAAAGGCAAGGGACAGGGTTTTGGCGGAGACCCAGTACTTC.

The gene calls are TRBV18 and TRBJ2-3, with TRBD2 identical over 13 bases. V gave up 4 bases and J gave up 1 base; unmatched junction bases: 8. The CDR3 consists of 18 residues. Per the germline V gene, CDR1 is KGHSH and CDR2 is LQKENI. In nucleotides, the CDR3 is TGTGCCAGCTCACGCCGGACTAGCGGGGGCCCCGGCACAGATACGCAGTATTTT. Amino acids: CASSRRTSGGPGTDTQYF.

There are a few counts of this clone. The V and J genes are TRBV27 and TRBJ2-7; TRBD1 might be the D (5 bases). The V gene lost 2 bases and the J gene lost 3 bases, with 11 bases spanning the gap. Germline loops: CDR1 MNHEY, CDR2 SMNVEV (reference sequence). The CDR3 extends over 14 amino acids. This CDR3 is CASSLDSIGYEQYF. As DNA, the CDR3 is TGTGCCAGCAGTTTAGACAGTATAGGCTACGAGCAGTACTTC.

The chain employs TRBV4-2 and TRBJ1-5; D remains unclear. This CDR3 contains 15 residues. Germline V gene data show CDR1 as LGHNA and CDR2 as YNFKEQ. The V end lost 0 bases, the J end lost 1 base, and 7 bases lay between the germline ends. CDR3 nucleotides: TGTGCCAGCAGCCAAGACGCCAGAAGCAATCAGCCCCAGCATTTT. This codes for CASSQDARSNQPQHF.

The rearrangement joins TRBV5-1 to TRBJ2-5; the D is unclear. Per the germline V gene, CDR1 is SGHRS and CDR2 is YFSETQ. Trimming removed 5 bases from V and 4 bases from J, with 12 bases in between. The CDR3 has 13 residues. The CDR3 DNA follows: TGCGCCAGCAGTCCTATGGGGTTAGAGACCCAGTACTTC. Its protein is CASSPMGLETQYF.

The chain carries TRBV19 and TRBJ2-3; D is undetermined. Germline CDR1 and CDR2: LNHDA and SQIVND (reference sequence). Trimming took 4 bases from V and 4 from J, leaving 12 bases between them. This CDR3 has 14 amino acids. The CDR3 loop is CASSTVWEPDTQYF. The DNA for the CDR3 is TGTGCCAGTAGTACCGTATGGGAACCAGATACGCAGTATTTT.

The chain couples TRBV4-1 to TRBJ2-7; a possible D gene is TRBD1 (6 bases). Trimming took 2 bases from V and 3 from J, leaving 11 bases between them. This CDR3 comprises 14 residues. Per the germline V gene, CDR1 is MGHRA and CDR2 is YSYEKL. CDR3 protein: CASSQPGRGYEQYF. In DNA form, the CDR3 reads TGCGCCAGCAGCCAACCGGGCAGGGGCTACGAGCAGTACTTC.

The rearrangement joins TRBV5-1 to TRBJ2-1; D perhaps matches TRBD2 (6 bases). V was cut by 0 bases and J by 7 bases, with 14 bases left in between. Germline V gene data show CDR1 as SGHRS and CDR2 as YFSETQ. This CDR3 has 15 residues. Here the CDR3 reads CASSLASIRGNEQFF. CDR3 in DNA: TGCGCCAGCAGCTTGGCCTCGATCCGGGGGAATGAGCAGTTCTTC. The variable domain in full, completed from reference TRBV5-1 and TRBJ2-1, reads KAGVTQTPRYLIKTRGQQVTLSCSPISGHRSVSWYQQTPGQGLQFLFEYFSETQRNKGNFPGRFSGRQFSNSRSEMNVSTLELGDSALYLCASSLASIRGNEQFFGPGTRLTVL.

Only a few counts were recorded for this clone. The genes are TRBV4-1 and TRBJ1-5; the D is unclear. The germline V gene has CDR1 MGHRA and CDR2 YSYEKL. V was pared by 3 bases and J by 9 bases, with 18 bases between. The CDR3 loop spans 15 amino acids. The CDR3 DNA follows: TGCGCCAGCAGCCAGGTCAGTGGACCGGAATGGCCCCAGCATTTT. Protein product: CASSQVSGPEWPQHF.

The chain carries TRBV6-6 and TRBJ2-7, with TRBD2 identical over 7 bases. The CDR3 has 12 amino acids. V gave up 2 bases and J gave up 6 bases; unmatched junction bases: 1. Germline V gives CDR1 MNHNY, CDR2 SVGAGI (reference sequence). CDR3 protein: CASSYGGGEQYF. The CDR3 DNA reads TGTGCCAGCAGTTACGGGGGGGGCGAGCAGTACTTC.

In this sample, this clone turned up once. The chain combines TRBV14 with TRBJ1-1, with TRBD1 matching 8 bases. This CDR3 is 11 amino acids long. Germline V gene data show CDR1 as SGHDN and CDR2 as FVKESK. Trimming took 7 bases from V and 8 from J; bases not matched to a gene: 3. The CDR3 sequence: CASKTGEEAFF. The CDR3 region has the DNA TGTGCCAGCAAGACAGGGGAGGAAGCTTTCTTT.

The chain joins TRBV11-2 to TRBJ2-7; no firm D call. This CDR3 contains 11 residues. The germline gives CDR1 SGHAT, CDR2 FQNNGV. The germline V and J ends were trimmed by 1 base and 6 bases, with 4 bases remaining between them. DNA for the CDR3: TGTGCCAGCAGCTTAGGTTCCGAGCAGTACTTC. Translation gives CASSLGSEQYF.

The rearrangement uses TRBV10-3 and TRBJ1-1; TRBD1 is a possible D gene (5 bases). V lost 2 bases, J lost 0 bases, and 10 bases lay in between. This CDR3 is 15 amino acids long. CDR1 ENHRY and CDR2 SYGVKD come from the germline V gene. The CDR3 sequence: CAISERKGMNTEAFF. The CDR3 DNA reads as TGTGCCATCAGTGAGAGAAAGGGGATGAACACTGAAGCTTTCTTT.

The gene calls are TRBV5-4 and TRBJ1-1, with a possible D match to TRBD1 (6 bases). The V gene's germline CDR1 is SGHNT and CDR2 YYREEE (reference sequence). V was trimmed by 2 bases and J by 11 bases, leaving 13 bases between them. There are 12 residues in the CDR3. Here the CDR3 reads CASSFGGAVAFF. The CDR3 DNA reads as TGTGCCAGCAGCTTTGGGGGGGCTGTGGCTTTCTTT.

This CDR3 is CASSDSAGAPYNEQFF. CDR3 bases: TGTGCCAGCAGTGACTCAGCCGGGGCTCCTTACAATGAGCAGTTCTTC. V gene TRBV6-4 combines with J gene TRBJ2-1; D might be TRBD1 or TRBD2, each matching 5 bases. Germline assignment: CDR1 MRHNA and CDR2 SNTAGT. The CDR3 loop spans 16 amino acids. Trimming cost V 0 bases and J 4 bases, with 13 bases left between them.

V usage is TRBV15 and J usage is TRBJ2-3; D not resolved. The CDR3 totals 13 residues. The V gene's germline CDR1 is LNHNV and CDR2 YYDKDF (reference sequence). V lost 0 bases and J 13 bases, leaving 14 bases between the germline ends. The CDR3 DNA is TGTGCCACCAGCAGAGATCCGTCCTGGGAAGAGTATTTT. Its translation: CATSRDPSWEEYF.

The chain employs TRBV27 and TRBJ1-4, with 9 positions matching TRBD1. From germline, CDR1 is MNHEY and CDR2 SMNVEV (reference sequence). Trimming at V came to 5 bases and at J to 5 bases, leaving 9 bases not matched to a gene. The CDR3 consists of 16 residues. The CDR3 sequence: CASSQLRGQGNEKLFF. In DNA form, the CDR3 reads TGTGCCAGCAGTCAACTTCGAGGACAGGGGAATGAAAAACTGTTTTTT.

The rearrangement joins TRBV4-3 to TRBJ1-2; 9 bases align to TRBD1. Germline V CDR1 and CDR2: LGHNA, YSLEER. Unmatched junction bases numbered 7, after V lost 4 bases and J lost 7 bases. The CDR3 has 14 amino acids. CDR3 amino acids: CASSLELQGAGYTF. DNA for the CDR3: TGCGCCAGCAGCCTCGAATTACAGGGGGCTGGCTACACCTTC.

V gene TRBV30 combines with J gene TRBJ2-1; TRBD2 matches 13 bases. Germline values: CDR1 GTSNPN, CDR2 SVGIG (reference sequence). The CDR3 sequence is 16 residues long. J was trimmed by 7 bases and V by 3 bases; bases with no gene match: 9. CDR3 nucleotide sequence: TGTGCCTGGAGAGGATCCGGGACTAGCGGGATTAATGAGCAGTTCTTC. Translated, it gives CAWRGSGTSGINEQFF.

This clone was observed a handful of times. The genes are TRBV5-5 and TRBJ1-1; D unresolved. Germline CDR1 and CDR2: SGHKS and YYEKEE (reference sequence). Trimming left V 5 bases short and J 1 base short, with 9 bases between. This CDR3 is 13 amino acids long. CDR3 loop: CASRLWGNTEAFF. CDR3 DNA: TGTGCCAGCAGGTTGTGGGGGAACACTGAAGCTTTCTTT.

The J gene is TRBJ1-2, the V gene TRBV5-1, with D perhaps matching TRBD1 (6 bases). The ends were cut back, 0 bases at V and 4 bases at J, with 10 bases in the middle. The CDR3 totals 14 residues. Germline V CDR1 and CDR2: SGHRS, YFSETQ. CDR3: CASSLENRVYGYTF. The CDR3 coding sequence is TGCGCCAGCAGCTTGGAGAACAGGGTCTATGGCTACACCTTC.

The chain has TRBV5-1 and TRBJ2-7; no clear D gene. Germline loops: CDR1 SGHRS, CDR2 YFSETQ. CDR3 length equals 13 residues. Trimming pared 0 bases from V and 2 bases from J, leaving 6 bases between. The CDR3 DNA reads as TGCGCCAGCAGCTTGGACGGTGCCTACGAGCAGTACTTC. This codes for CASSLDGAYEQYF.

V gene TRBV27 combines with J gene TRBJ1-2; 7 positions match TRBD1. This CDR3 comprises 15 residues. Losses at the gene ends were 5 bases for V and 4 bases for J; bases not matched to a gene: 10. In germline, CDR1 is MNHEY, CDR2 SMNVEV (reference sequence). CDR3 amino acids: CASSPPGGGSYGYTF. The CDR3 nucleotides read TGTGCCAGCAGTCCCCCAGGGGGGGGGAGCTATGGCTACACCTTC.

The V and J genes are TRBV28 and TRBJ1-1; D uncertain. V was cut by 4 bases and J by 0 bases, with 6 bases left in between. This CDR3 has 13 amino acids. Germline V gives CDR1 MDHEN, CDR2 SYDVKM. The CDR3: CASSSGMNTEAFF. The CDR3 region has the DNA TGTGCCAGCAGTTCAGGAATGAACACTGAAGCTTTCTTT. Variable domain in full (rest from reference TRBV28 and TRBJ1-1): DVKVTQSSRYLVKRTGEKVFLECVQDMDHENMFWYRQDPGLGLRLIYFSYDVKMKEKGDIPEGYSVSREKKERFSLILESASTNQTSMYLCASSSGMNTEAFFGQGTRLTVV.

The sample holds a few counts of this clone. The chain is built from TRBV2 and TRBJ1-5, with 7 bases identical to TRBD1. This CDR3 region has 13 residues. The V gene end was trimmed by 10 bases and the J gene end by 1 base; junction bases not matched to a gene: 4. CDR1 and CDR2 from the germline V gene are SNHLY and FYNNEI. CDR3 residues: CATQQGSNQPQHF. DNA of the CDR3: TGTGCCACCCAACAGGGGAGCAATCAGCCCCAGCATTTT.

The rearrangement uses TRBV18 and TRBJ1-6; 7 bases match TRBD1. V shed 3 bases and J 6 bases; nucleotides not matched to a gene: 8. This CDR3 contains 16 residues. CDR1 KGHSH and CDR2 LQKENI come from the germline V gene. CDR3 loop: CASSPLGGQLNSPLHF. In DNA, the CDR3 is TGTGCCAGCTCACCCTTAGGGGGACAGCTTAATTCACCCCTCCACTTT.

The chain combines TRBV28 with TRBJ1-5, with D uncertain. The CDR3 length is 14 residues. Deletions cut 6 bases from V and 6 bases from J, with 15 bases between. Germline CDR1 MDHEN, CDR2 SYDVKM. CDR3 bases: TGTGCCAGCAGAGGGAGAGGAGGATTTCAGCCCCAGCATTTT. Translation gives CASRGRGGFQPQHF.

The rearrangement links TRBV5-4 to TRBJ2-3; tentative D call: TRBD2 (7 bases). Germline V lookup: CDR1 SGHNT, CDR2 YYREEE (reference sequence). This CDR3 spans 17 amino acids. V lost 4 bases to trimming and J lost 1 base, with 19 bases between them. CDR3 protein: CASSLQSRGGGTDTQYF. The CDR3 bases are TGTGCCAGCAGCCTCCAATCCAGGGGAGGGGGCACAGATACGCAGTATTTT.

V usage is TRBV29-1 and J usage is TRBJ2-1; TRBD2 matches 7 bases. V lost 6 bases to trimming and J lost 8 bases; unmatched junction nucleotides: 19. Per germline, CDR1 SQVTM and CDR2 ANQGSEA. The CDR3 consists of 16 residues. CDR3 amino acids: CSVPPGTAGANDEQFF. The DNA of the CDR3 is TGCAGCGTCCCCCCCGGGACGGCGGGAGCTAATGATGAGCAGTTCTTC.